This TCR beta chain was documented in a study of shared clonotypes between healthy human individuals. Broader study findings: Clonotypes shared by all four sorted-subset donors had higher generation probabilities than non-shared clonotypes.

For this clone: Its specificity is not known.

V gave up 2 bases and J gave up 3 bases, with 8 bases separating them. CDR3 length equals 13 residues. The germline V gene has CDR1 GTSNPN and CDR2 SVGIG (reference sequence). CD8 cells regarded as naive lacked CD45RO, were positively chosen for CCR7, and omitted terminally differentiated effector memory CD45RA+ cells. The donor cohort consisted entirely of Caucasian adults residing in Nashville, Tennessee. Profiling relied on immunoSEQ multiplex PCR, and the TCRdb table lists in-frame clones only, not all of them. The sample carries hundreds of thousands of clones, 95% recorded once. The V gene is TRBV30, the J gene TRBJ1-5; D gene unclear. This clonotype was obtained from a woman aged 25 to 39 in good health. Sequencing was carried out using naive CD8+ T cells sorted from blood. CDR3 protein: CAWSWQYNQPQHF. CDR3 bases: TGTGCCTGGAGTTGGCAGTACAATCAGCCCCAGCATTTT.